This T cell receptor (beta chain) was sequenced during a study of T-cell memory formation after mild COVID-19. As for this clonotype: Its specificity is not known.

Looked up from germline, CDR1 is MNHNS and CDR2 is SASEGT. The CDR3 totals 14 residues. Unmatched junction bases numbered 0, after V lost 2 bases and J lost 2 bases. Study-wide points: Second-wave clones with a day 37 peak had unconfirmed SARS-CoV-2 specificity. Among contracting clones, CD4+ were mainly CM/EM and CD8+ enriched in EMRA.

From 5'RACE with constant-segment primers came TCR alpha and TCR beta cDNA libraries that carried sample barcodes and UMIs. TCRdb reprocessed the 5' RACE reads with MiXCR, giving one entry per CDR3 protein. The repertoire holds a few hundred thousand distinct CDR3 sequences, with 20% to 25% as singletons. The sequence came from a young man who had mild COVID-19 (a few samples of this study predate the infection). Cell type and time point are not known. The sequencing sample was made of PBMCs or a T cell subset sorted from them (not recorded which). This sequence joins TRBV6-1 and TRBJ1-3; 7 bases map to TRBD1. The CDR3 region has the DNA TGTGCCAGCAGTGAACAGGGGGCTGGAAACACCATATATTTT. Protein product: CASSEQGAGNTIYF.